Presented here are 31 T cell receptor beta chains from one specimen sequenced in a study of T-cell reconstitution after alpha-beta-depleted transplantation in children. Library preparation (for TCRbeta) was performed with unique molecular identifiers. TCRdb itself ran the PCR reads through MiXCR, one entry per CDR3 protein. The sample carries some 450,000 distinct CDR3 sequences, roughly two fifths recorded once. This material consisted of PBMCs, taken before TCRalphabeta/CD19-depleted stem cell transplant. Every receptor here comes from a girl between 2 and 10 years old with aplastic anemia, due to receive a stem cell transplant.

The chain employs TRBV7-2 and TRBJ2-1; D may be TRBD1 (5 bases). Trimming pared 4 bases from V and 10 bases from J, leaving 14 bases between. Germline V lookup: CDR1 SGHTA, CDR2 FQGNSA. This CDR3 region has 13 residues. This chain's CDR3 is CASSSAGRTEQFF. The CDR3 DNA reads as TGTGCCAGCAGCTCAGCAGGCCGGACAGAGCAGTTCTTC.

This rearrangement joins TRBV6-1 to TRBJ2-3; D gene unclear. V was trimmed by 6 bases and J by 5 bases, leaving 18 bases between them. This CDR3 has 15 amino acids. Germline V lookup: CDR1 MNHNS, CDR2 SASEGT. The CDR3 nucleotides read TGTGCCAGCAGCTCAGGAAGAGAGGCGGTAGATACGCAGTATTTT. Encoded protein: CASSSGREAVDTQYF.

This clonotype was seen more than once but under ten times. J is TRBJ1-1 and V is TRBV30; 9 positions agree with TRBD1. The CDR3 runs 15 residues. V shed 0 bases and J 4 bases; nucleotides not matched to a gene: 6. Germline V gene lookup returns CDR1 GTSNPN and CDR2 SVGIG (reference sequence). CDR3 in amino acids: CAWSVRTGAFTEAFF. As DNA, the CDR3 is TGTGCCTGGAGTGTCCGGACAGGGGCCTTCACTGAAGCTTTCTTT.

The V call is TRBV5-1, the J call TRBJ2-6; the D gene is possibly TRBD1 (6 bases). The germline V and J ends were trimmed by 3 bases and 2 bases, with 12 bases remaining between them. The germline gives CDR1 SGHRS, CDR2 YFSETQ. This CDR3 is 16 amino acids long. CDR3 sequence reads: CASSSSGVAGANVLTF. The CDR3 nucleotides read TGCGCCAGCAGCTCTTCAGGGGTGGCTGGGGCCAACGTCCTGACTTTC.

The CDR3, as DNA: TGTGCCAGCAGGCCCGGGACTAGCGGCTACTACGAGCAGTACTTC. It yields the protein CASRPGTSGYYEQYF. The chain has TRBV12-3 or TRBV12-4 and TRBJ2-7; 11 nucleotides match TRBD2. The CDR3 contains 15 residues. J gave up 3 bases and V 6 bases, and 7 bases lay outside the gene matches.

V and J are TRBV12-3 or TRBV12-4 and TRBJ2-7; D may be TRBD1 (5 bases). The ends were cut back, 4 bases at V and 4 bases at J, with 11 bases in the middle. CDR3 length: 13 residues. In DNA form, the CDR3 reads TGTGCCAGCAGTTGGGGCAGATTATACGAGCAGTACTTC. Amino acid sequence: CASSWGRLYEQYF.

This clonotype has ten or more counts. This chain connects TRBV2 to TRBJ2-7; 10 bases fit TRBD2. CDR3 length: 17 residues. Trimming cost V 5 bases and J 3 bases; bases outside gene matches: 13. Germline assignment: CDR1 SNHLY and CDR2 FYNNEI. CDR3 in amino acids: CASSRGLAVHLGYEQYF. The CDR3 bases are TGTGCCAGCAGTAGAGGACTAGCGGTGCACCTGGGCTACGAGCAGTACTTC.

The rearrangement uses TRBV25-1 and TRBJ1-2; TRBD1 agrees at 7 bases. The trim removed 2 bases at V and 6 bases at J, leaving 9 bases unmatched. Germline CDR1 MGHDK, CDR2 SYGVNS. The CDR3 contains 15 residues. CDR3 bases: TGTGCCAGCAGTGAAGGGCTAGGGGGCGAGGATGGCTACACCTTC. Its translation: CASSEGLGGEDGYTF.

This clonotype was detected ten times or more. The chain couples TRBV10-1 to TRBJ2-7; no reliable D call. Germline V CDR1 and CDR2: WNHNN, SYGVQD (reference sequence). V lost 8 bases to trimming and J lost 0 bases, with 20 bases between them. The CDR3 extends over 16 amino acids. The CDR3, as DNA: TGCGCCAGCCTAGGAGAAGCCCCTCGAGGCTCCTACGAGCAGTACTTC. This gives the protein CASLGEAPRGSYEQYF.

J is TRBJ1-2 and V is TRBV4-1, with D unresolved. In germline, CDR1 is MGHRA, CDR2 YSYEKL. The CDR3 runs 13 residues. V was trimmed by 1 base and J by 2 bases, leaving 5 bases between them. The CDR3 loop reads CASSQGVNYGYTF. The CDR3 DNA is TGCGCCAGCAGCCAAGGCGTAAACTATGGCTACACCTTC.

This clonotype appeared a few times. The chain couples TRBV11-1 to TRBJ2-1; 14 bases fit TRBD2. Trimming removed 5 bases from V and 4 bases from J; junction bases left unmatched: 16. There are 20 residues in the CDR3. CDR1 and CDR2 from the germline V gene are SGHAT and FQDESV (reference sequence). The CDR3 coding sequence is TGTGCCAGCAGCCACGCAGAGGGACTAGCGGGGGCCCAACCTTACAATGAGCAGTTCTTC. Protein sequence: CASSHAEGLAGAQPYNEQFF.

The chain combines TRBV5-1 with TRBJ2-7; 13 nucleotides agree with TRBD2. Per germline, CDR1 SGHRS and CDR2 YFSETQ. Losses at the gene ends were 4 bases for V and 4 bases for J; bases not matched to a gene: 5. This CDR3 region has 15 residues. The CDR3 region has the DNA TGCGCCAGCAGCGGCGGGACTAGCGGGGTTTACGAGCAGTACTTC. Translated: CASSGGTSGVYEQYF.

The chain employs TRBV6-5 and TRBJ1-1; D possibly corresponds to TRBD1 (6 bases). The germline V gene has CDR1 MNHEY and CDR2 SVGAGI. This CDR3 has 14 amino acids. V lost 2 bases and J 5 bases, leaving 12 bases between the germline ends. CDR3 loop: CASSYQGLGTEAFF. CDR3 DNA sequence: TGTGCCAGCAGTTACCAGGGGTTAGGGACTGAAGCTTTCTTT.

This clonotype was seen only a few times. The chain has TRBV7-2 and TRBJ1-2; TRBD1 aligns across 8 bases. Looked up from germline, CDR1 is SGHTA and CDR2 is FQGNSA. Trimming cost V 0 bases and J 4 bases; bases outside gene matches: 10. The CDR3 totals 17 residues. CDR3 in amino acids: CASSLATGTGTTYGYTF. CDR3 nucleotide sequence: TGTGCCAGCAGCTTAGCGACCGGGACAGGAACAACCTATGGCTACACCTTC.

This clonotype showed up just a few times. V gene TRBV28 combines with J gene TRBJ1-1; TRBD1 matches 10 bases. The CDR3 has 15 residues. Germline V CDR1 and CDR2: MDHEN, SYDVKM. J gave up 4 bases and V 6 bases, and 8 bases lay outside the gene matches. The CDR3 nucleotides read TGTGCCAGCAGCACGACAGGGGGCCGGAGCACTGAAGCTTTCTTT. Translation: CASSTTGGRSTEAFF.

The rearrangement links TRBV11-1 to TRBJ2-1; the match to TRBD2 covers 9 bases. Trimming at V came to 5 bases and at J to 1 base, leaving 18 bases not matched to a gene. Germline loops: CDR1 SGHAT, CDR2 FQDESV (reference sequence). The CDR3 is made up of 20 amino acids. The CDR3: CASSAGTAAGGAYSYNEQFF. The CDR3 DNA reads TGTGCCAGCAGCGCCGGTACTGCAGCGGGAGGCGCCTATTCCTACAATGAGCAGTTCTTC.

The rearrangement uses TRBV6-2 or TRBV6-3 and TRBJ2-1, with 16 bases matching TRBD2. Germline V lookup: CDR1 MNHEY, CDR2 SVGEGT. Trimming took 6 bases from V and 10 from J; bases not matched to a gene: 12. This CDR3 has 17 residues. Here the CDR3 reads CASSQTSGLAGGGEQFF. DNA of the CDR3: TGTGCCAGCAGCCAAACATCGGGACTAGCGGGAGGGGGGGAGCAGTTCTTC.

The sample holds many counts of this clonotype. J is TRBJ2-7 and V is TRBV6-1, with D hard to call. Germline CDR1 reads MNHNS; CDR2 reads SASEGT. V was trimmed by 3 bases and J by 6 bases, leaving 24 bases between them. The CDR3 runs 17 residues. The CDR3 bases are TGTGCCAGCAGTGATGAGCCTCAAATAGAAAAGGGTTTCGAGCAGTACTTC. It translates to CASSDEPQIEKGFEQYF.

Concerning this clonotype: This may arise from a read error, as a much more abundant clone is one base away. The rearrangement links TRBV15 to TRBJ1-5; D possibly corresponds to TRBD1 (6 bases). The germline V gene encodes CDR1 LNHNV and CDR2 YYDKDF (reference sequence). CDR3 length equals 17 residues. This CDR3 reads CATRREVGGAGNQPQHF. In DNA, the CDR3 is TGTGCCACCAGAAGAGAGGTCGGGGGGGCAGGGAATCAGCCCCAGCATTTT. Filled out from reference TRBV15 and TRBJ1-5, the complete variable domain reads DAMVIQNPRYQVTQFGKPVTLSCSQTLNHNVMYWYQQKSSQAPKLLFHYYDKDFNNEADTPDNFQSRRPNTSFCFLDIRSPGLGDTAMYLCATRREVGGAGNQPQHFGDGTRLSIL.

CDR3 protein: CASWARAGGYTF. The CDR3 coding sequence is TGTGCCAGCTGGGCCAGGGCTGGCGGCTACACCTTC. The gene calls are TRBV28 and TRBJ1-2; the D gene is possibly TRBD1 (5 bases). Trimming shortened V by 8 bases and J by 8 bases, and 15 bases separated the two germline ends. The V gene's germline CDR1 is MDHEN and CDR2 SYDVKM. The CDR3 is made up of 12 amino acids.

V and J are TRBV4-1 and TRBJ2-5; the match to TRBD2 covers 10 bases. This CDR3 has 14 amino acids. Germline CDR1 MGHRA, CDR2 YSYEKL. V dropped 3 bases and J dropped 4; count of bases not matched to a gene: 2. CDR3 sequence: CASSHRLAGETQYF. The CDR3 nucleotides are TGCGCCAGCAGCCACAGACTAGCGGGAGAGACCCAGTACTTC.

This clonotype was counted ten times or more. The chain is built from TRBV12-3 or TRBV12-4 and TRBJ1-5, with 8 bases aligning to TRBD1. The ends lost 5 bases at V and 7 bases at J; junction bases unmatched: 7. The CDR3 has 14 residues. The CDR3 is CASSPPGQDQPQHF. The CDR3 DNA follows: TGTGCCAGCAGTCCTCCGGGACAGGACCAGCCCCAGCATTTT.

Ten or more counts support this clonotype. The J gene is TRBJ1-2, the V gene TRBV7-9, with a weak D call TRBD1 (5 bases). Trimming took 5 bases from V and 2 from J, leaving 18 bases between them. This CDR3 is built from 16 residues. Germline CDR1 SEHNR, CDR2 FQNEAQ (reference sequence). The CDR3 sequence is CASSTSTGIPNYGYTF. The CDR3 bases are TGTGCCAGCAGCACCTCTACAGGTATCCCAAACTATGGCTACACCTTC. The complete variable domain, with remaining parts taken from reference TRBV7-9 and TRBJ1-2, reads DTGVSQNPRHKITKRGQNVTFRCDPISEHNRLYWYRQTLGQGPEFLTYFQNEAQLEKSRLLSDRFSAERPKGSFSTLEIQRTEQGDSAMYLCASSTSTGIPNYGYTFGSGTRLTVV.

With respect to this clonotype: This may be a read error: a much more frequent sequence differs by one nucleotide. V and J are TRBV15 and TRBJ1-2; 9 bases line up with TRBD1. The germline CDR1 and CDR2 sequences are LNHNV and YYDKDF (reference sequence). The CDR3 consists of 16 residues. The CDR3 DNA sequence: TGTGCCACCAGCGGAGATCAAGGGACAGGGAACTATGGCTACACCTTC. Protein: CATSGDQGTGNYGYTF.

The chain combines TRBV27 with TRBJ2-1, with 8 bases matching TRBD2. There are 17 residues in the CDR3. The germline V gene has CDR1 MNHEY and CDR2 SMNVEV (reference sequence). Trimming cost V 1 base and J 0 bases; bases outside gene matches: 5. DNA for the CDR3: TGTGCCAGCAGTTTATATCTAGCGGGTGTCTCCTACAATGAGCAGTTCTTC. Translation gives CASSLYLAGVSYNEQFF.

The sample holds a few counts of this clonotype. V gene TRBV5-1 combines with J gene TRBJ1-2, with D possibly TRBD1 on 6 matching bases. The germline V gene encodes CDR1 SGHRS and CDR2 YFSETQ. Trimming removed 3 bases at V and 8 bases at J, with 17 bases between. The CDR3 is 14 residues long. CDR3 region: CASSSEGGLEGYTF. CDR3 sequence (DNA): TGCGCCAGCAGCTCGGAGGGGGGTCTAGAAGGCTACACCTTC.

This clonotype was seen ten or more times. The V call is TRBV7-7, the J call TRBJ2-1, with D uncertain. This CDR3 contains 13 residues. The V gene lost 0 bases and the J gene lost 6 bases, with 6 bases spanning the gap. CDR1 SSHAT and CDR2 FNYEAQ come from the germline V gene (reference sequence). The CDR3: CASSLAGTNEQFF. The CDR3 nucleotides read TGTGCCAGCAGCTTAGCGGGTACCAATGAGCAGTTCTTC.

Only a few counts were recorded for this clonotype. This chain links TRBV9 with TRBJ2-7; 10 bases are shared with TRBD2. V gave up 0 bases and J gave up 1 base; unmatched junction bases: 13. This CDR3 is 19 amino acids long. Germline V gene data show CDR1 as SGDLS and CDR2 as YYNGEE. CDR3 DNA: TGTGCCAGCAGCGTAGGAGTAGCGGGAGGCATTTCGGGGTCCTACGAGCAGTACTTC. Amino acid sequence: CASSVGVAGGISGSYEQYF. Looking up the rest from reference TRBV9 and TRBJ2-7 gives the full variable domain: DSGVTQTPKHLITATGQRVTLRCSPRSGDLSVYWYQQSLDQGLQFLIQYYNGEERAKGNILERFSAQQFPDLHSELNLSSLELGDSALYFCASSVGVAGGISGSYEQYFGPGTRLTVT.

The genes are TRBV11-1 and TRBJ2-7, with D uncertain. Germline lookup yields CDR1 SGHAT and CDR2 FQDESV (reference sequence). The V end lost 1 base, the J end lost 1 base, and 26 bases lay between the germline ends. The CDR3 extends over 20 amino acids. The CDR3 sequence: CASSLGPVGISGRNSYEQYF. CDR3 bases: TGTGCCAGCAGCTTAGGTCCCGTCGGCATTAGTGGTAGAAATTCCTACGAGCAGTACTTC.

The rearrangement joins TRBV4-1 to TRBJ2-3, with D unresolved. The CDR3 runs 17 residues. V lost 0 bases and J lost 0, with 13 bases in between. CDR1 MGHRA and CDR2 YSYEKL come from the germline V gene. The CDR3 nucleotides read TGCGCCAGCAGCCAAGACGAGCCCGGTTGTAGCACAGATACGCAGTATTTT. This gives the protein CASSQDEPGCSTDTQYF.

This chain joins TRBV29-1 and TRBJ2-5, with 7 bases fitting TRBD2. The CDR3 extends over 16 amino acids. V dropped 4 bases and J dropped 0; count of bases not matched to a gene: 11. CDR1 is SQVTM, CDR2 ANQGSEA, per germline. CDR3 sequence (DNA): TGCAGCGTTGGGTCCGGGGACTACAGGTACCAAGAGACCCAGTACTTC. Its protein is CSVGSGDYRYQETQYF.